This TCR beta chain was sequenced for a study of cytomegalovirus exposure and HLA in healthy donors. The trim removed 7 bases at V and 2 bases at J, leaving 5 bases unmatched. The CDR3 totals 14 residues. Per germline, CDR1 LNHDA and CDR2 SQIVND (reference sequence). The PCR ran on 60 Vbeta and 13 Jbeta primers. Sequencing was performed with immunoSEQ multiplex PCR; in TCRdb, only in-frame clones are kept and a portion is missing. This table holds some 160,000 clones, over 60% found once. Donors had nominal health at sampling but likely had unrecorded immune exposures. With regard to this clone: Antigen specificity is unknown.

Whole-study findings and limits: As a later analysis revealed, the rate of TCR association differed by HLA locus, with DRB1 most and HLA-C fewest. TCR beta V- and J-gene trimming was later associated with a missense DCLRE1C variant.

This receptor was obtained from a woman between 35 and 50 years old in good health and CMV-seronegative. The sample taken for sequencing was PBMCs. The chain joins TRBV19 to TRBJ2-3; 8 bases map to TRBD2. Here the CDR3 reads CASNPGGATDTQYF. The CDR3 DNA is TGTGCCAGTAATCCCGGGGGGGCCACAGATACGCAGTATTTT.